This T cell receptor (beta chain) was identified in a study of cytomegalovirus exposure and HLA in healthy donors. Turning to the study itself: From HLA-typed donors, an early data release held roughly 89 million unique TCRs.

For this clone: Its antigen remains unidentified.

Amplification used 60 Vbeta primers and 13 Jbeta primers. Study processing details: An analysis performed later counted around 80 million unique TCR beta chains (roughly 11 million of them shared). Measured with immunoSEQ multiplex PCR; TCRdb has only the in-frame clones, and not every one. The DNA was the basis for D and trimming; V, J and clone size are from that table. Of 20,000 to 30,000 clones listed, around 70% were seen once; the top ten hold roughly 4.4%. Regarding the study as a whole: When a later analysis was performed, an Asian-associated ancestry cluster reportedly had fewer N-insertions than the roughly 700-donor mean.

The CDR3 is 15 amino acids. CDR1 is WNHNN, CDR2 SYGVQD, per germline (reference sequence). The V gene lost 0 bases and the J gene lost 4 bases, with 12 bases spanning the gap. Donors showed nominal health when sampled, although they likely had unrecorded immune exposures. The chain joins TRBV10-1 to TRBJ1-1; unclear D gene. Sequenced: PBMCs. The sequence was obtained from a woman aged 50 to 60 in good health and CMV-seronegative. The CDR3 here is CASSESGYGGTEAFF. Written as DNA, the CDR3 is TGCGCCAGCAGTGAGTCAGGCTACGGCGGCACTGAAGCTTTCTTT.